Sequencing of this T cell receptor beta chain was carried out in a study of a mutant IDH1 vaccine in newly diagnosed glioma. Study-level information: The week-35 safety follow-up was V12, and the week-47 study end was V13. Study conclusions and caveats: Alterations occurring in top peripheral T cell clonotypes seemed unrelated to pseudoprogression. A vaccine-induced immune response developed in 90% to 95% of the patients.

Germline V gene lookup returns CDR1 LGHNA and CDR2 YSLEER. This CDR3 region has 17 residues. Trimming left V 4 bases short and J 7 bases short, with 25 bases between. Measured with immunoSEQ multiplex PCR; TCRdb has only the in-frame clones, and not every one. The sample holds over 40,000 clones, roughly nine tenths seen once. Time point in this sample: week 35, safety follow-up. Doses comprised 300 ug of mutant IDH1 20-mer peptide each, plus topical imiquimod. This clone came up a few times. The antigen is not known. The TCR was taken from a man between 40 and 49 years old with glioma. The sequenced sample was PBMCs, obtained from a glioma patient whose treatment included an IDH1 peptide vaccine. The chain couples TRBV4-3 to TRBJ1-2; TRBD1 is a possible D gene (5 bases). CDR3 loop: CASSPSSEGGGRGGYTF. The CDR3 bases are TGCGCCAGCAGCCCCTCATCTGAGGGAGGCGGAAGGGGTGGCTACACCTTC.